This is a list of T cell receptor beta chains from one sample in a study of response to subunit inactivated influenza vaccine. One entry per CDR3 protein, called by TCRdb with MiXCR from the RT-PCR reads. Of 450,000 to 600,000 distinct CDR3 sequences detected, around 8% appear once; the ten largest clones hold approximately 12%. The sample in question was PBMCs from blood, obtained roughly 24 months after vaccination. The receptors derive from a man aged 50 to 69 who received an inactivated influenza vaccine. Each CDR3 is given with its conserved first and last residue. A D gene is named only where the DNA matches it firmly. The size entry is marked missing in some rows and otherwise reads once, few, many or a size class.

j_gene	abundance	d_gene	v_gene	CDR3aa	CDR3nt
TRBJ1-1	.	TRBD1	TRBV7-2	CASSFRTGANTEAFF	TGTGCCAGCAGCTTTAGGACAGGGGCTAACACTGAAGCTTTCTTT
TRBJ2-5	few	TRBD1	TRBV28	CASSPSRGWGTQYF	TGTGCCAGCAGTCCCTCCAGGGGGTGGGGGACCCAGTACTTC
TRBJ1-2	few	.	TRBV14	CASSQTSAYYGYTF	TGTGCCAGCAGCCAGACGTCTGCCTACTATGGCTACACCTTC
TRBJ1-1	many	.	TRBV20-1	CSARHGSAANTEAFF	TGCAGTGCTAGGCACGGATCGGCTGCGAACACTGAAGCTTTCTTT
TRBJ2-3	.	.	TRBV7-2	CASSRRVWADTQYF	TGTGCCAGCAGCCGCAGGGTTTGGGCAGATACGCAGTATTTT
TRBJ2-1	few	.	TRBV27	CASSPQTEMDNEQFF	TGTGCCAGCAGTCCTCAGACAGAGATGGACAATGAGCAGTTCTTC
TRBJ1-5	many	TRBD1	TRBV6-4	CASIRGTGGEGPPLPLRNQPQHF	TGTGCCAGCATCCGAGGGACAGGGGGCGAGGGGCCTCCACTCCCGTTACGGAATCAGCCCCAGCATTTT
TRBJ2-1	few	.	TRBV29-1	CSVEGGTRSYNEQFF	TGCAGCGTTGAAGGGGGGACGCGCTCCTACAATGAGCAGTTCTTC
TRBJ2-7	.	.	TRBV20-1	CSARPTSREQYF	TGCAGTGCTAGGCCGACATCGCGCGAGCAGTACTTC
TRBJ2-1	few	TRBD2	TRBV6-1	CASIGGTSGSSYNEQFF	TGTGCCAGCATCGGAGGGACTAGCGGGAGCTCCTACAATGAGCAGTTCTTC
TRBJ2-3	.	.	TRBV5-1	CASSLASPDTQYF	TGCGCCAGCAGCTTGGCCTCACCAGATACGCAGTATTTT
TRBJ2-4	few	TRBD2	TRBV12-3/TRBV12-4	CASSQGAGLAGELAKNIQYF	TGTGCCAGCAGTCAGGGGGCCGGACTAGCGGGAGAGCTAGCCAAAAACATTCAGTACTTC
TRBJ1-2	many	TRBD1	TRBV20-1	CSARAEAGTGISYGYTF	TGCAGTGCTAGAGCTGAGGCCGGGACAGGGATATCCTATGGCTACACCTTC
TRBJ2-2	many	TRBD1	TRBV5-1	CASSFRQGDAGELFF	TGCGCCAGCAGCTTTCGGCAGGGGGATGCCGGGGAGCTGTTTTTT
TRBJ2-3	few	.	TRBV6-1	CASNTGVRTDTQYF	TGTGCCAGCAATACGGGAGTCCGCACAGATACGCAGTATTTT
TRBJ2-7	many	TRBD2	TRBV10-3	CAISEGLAEHEQYF	TGTGCCATCAGTGAAGGACTAGCGGAACACGAGCAGTACTTC
TRBJ2-2	.	TRBD1	TRBV2	CASSEWGQGGTGELFF	TGTGCCAGCAGTGAATGGGGACAGGGGGGGACCGGGGAGCTGTTTTTT
TRBJ2-2	few	TRBD2	TRBV7-8	CASRLAGASTGELFF	TGTGCCAGCAGACTAGCGGGTGCGAGCACCGGGGAGCTGTTTTTT
TRBJ2-3	few	TRBD2	TRBV20-1	CSAWSSGFTDTQYF	TGCAGTGCTTGGTCTAGCGGGTTCACAGATACGCAGTATTTT
TRBJ1-1	many	.	TRBV20-1	CSARDDDSKKAFF	TGCAGTGCGAGGGATGACGACAGCAAAAAAGCTTTCTTT
TRBJ1-6	.	.	TRBV7-8	CASRSSSYNSPLHF	TGTGCCAGCAGAAGCTCCAGCTATAATTCACCCCTCCACTTT